A selection of T cell receptor beta chains follows, all from one sample in a study of blood T cell repertoires in COVID-19. TCRdb's copy holds only in-frame clones and misses some; the assay was immunoSEQ multiplex PCR. The sample contains tens of thousands of clones, 90% to 95% of which appear only once. The sequenced material came from peripheral blood. Every receptor here comes from a human donor in a cohort sampled during active COVID-19. CDR3s include the opening cysteine and the closing phenylalanine or tryptophan. D genes are given only for firm matches. Clone size appears in some rows only: once, few, many, or a class for an expanded clone.

d_gene	abundance	v_gene	len	j_gene	CDR3nt	CDR3aa
-	-	TRBV6-2/TRBV6-3	13	TRBJ1-1	TGTGCCAGCAGTTATAACTGGTTAGCTGAAGCTTTCTTT	CASSYNWLAEAFF
-	-	TRBV7-2	14	TRBJ1-5	TGTGCCAGCAGCTTTACGCCAGGTAATCAGCCCCAGCATTTT	CASSFTPGNQPQHF
TRBD2	-	TRBV19	15	TRBJ2-7	TGTGCCAGTAGCCCGGGACTAGCGGGAACATACGAGCAGTACTTC	CASSPGLAGTYEQYF
-	-	TRBV27	15	TRBJ2-3	TGTGCCAGCAGTTTATTAAGAGCGGGTACAGATACGCAGTATTTT	CASSLLRAGTDTQYF
-	-	TRBV21-1	12	TRBJ1-5	TGTGCCAGCAGCCCTAACAGGGGCGAGCAGCATTTT	CASSPNRGEQHF
-	-	TRBV30	15	TRBJ2-5	TGTGCCTGGACCCTTTTCTCGAGGCGGCAGGGGACCCAGTACTTC	CAWTLFSRRQGTQYF
TRBD2	-	TRBV9	15	TRBJ2-7	TGTGCCAGCAGCCTCAGTCTAGCGGGTCCAGGCGAGCAGTACTTC	CASSLSLAGPGEQYF
-	-	TRBV11-1	13	TRBJ1-1	TGTGCCAGCAGCTTTACAGACAACACTGAAGCTTTCTTT	CASSFTDNTEAFF
TRBD1	-	TRBV9	13	TRBJ1-2	TGTGCCAGCAGAGCAGGGGGAGACTATGGCTACACCTTC	CASRAGGDYGYTF
TRBD1	few	TRBV28	13	TRBJ1-5	TGTGCCAGCAGTCCGGGACAGCGGCAGCCCCAGCATTTT	CASSPGQRQPQHF
-	-	TRBV2	16	TRBJ2-5	TGTGCCAGCAGTGAAGCCCTAGCGGCAGGCGAGGGGGCCCAGTACTTC	CASSEALAAGEGAQYF
-	-	TRBV7-9	14	TRBJ2-5	TGTGCCAGCAGCTCGATCCCCAATCAGGAGACCCAGTACTTC	CASSSIPNQETQYF
-	-	TRBV6-2/TRBV6-3	11	TRBJ2-1	TGTGCCAGCAGTTACACTAATGAGCAGTTCTTC	CASSYTNEQFF
-	-	TRBV6-2/TRBV6-3	15	TRBJ2-4	TGTGCCAGCAGTTCCGCGGGAACTAGAAAAAACATTCAGTACTTC	CASSSAGTRKNIQYF
TRBD2	-	TRBV9	17	TRBJ2-7	TGTGCCAGCAGCCGGGGGGGCGCGAGTATCGGCTCCTACGAGCAGTACTTC	CASSRGGASIGSYEQYF
TRBD1	-	TRBV7-9	14	TRBJ2-3	TGTGCCACCACCCGACAGGGGAGCACAGATACGCAGTATTTT	CATTRQGSTDTQYF
TRBD1	-	TRBV28	16	TRBJ1-5	TGTGCCAGCAGTTTAAGGGACAGGGTAATGGCTCAGCCCCAGCATTTT	CASSLRDRVMAQPQHF
-	-	TRBV20-1	13	TRBJ2-5	TGCAGTGCTAGTCGGGGGTGGCAAGAGACCCAGTACTTC	CSASRGWQETQYF
-	-	TRBV2	16	TRBJ2-2	TGTGCCAGCAGTGAAGGCAGGGCTTCGAACACCGGGGAGCTGTTTTTT	CASSEGRASNTGELFF
-	-	TRBV27	15	TRBJ2-1	TGTGCCAGCAGTTTTGGTCGAGAAATCGGCAATGAGCAGTTCTTC	CASSFGREIGNEQFF
-	-	TRBV6-5	15	TRBJ2-7	TGTGCCAGCAGTACCCCCGCGGGAAGCTCCTACGAGCAGTACTTC	CASSTPAGSSYEQYF
TRBD1	-	TRBV5-1	14	TRBJ1-2	TGCGCCAGCAGCTTGGGACAGGGGTCCTATGGCTACACCTTC	CASSLGQGSYGYTF
TRBD2	-	TRBV13	17	TRBJ2-1	TGTGCCAGCAGTTCAACCCCGGGACTAGCGGGAAAACATGAGCAGTTCTTC	CASSSTPGLAGKHEQFF
TRBD1	once	TRBV6-5	15	TRBJ2-5	TGTGCCAGCAGTTACTCAAGGGACAGGCAAGAGACCCAGTACTTC	CASSYSRDRQETQYF
TRBD1	-	TRBV18	14	TRBJ2-7	TGTGCCAGCTCACAACGGGACAGGGACTACGAGCAGTACTTC	CASSQRDRDYEQYF
-	-	TRBV28	16	TRBJ1-3	TGTGCCAGCAGCTTATTCGAGAGGGTTTCCGGAAACACCATATATTTT	CASSLFERVSGNTIYF
TRBD1	-	TRBV19	14	TRBJ1-2	TGTGCCAGTAGTGACAGGGGAGGCGGCTATGGCTACACCTTC	CASSDRGGGYGYTF
-	-	TRBV30	15	TRBJ1-4	TGTGCCTGGAGTGTACTTTCAGGGTTTGGGGAAAAACTGTTTTTT	CAWSVLSGFGEKLFF